This TCR beta chain was captured in a study of shared clonotypes between healthy human individuals. About the study: Per donor, three plates held CD4 naive cells, three held CD4 memory, two held CD8 naive and one held CD8 memory. Study-wide results and caveats: Naive CD4 clonotypes were shared across a few donors at 4.5% to 6%.

Comments on this clone: Its specificity is unknown.

V gave up 0 bases and J gave up 5 bases, with 13 bases separating them. The germline gives CDR1 ENHRY, CDR2 SYGVKD. There are 15 residues in the CDR3. An approximately 200 ng quantity of DNA, 29,000 or so T cell genomes, went into the sorted-subset replicate PCRs. This table comes from immunoSEQ multiplex PCR, and its TCRdb copy is limited to in-frame clones, with some not included. The sample includes approximately 2,000,000 clones, 85% to 95% of them seen just once. This sequence joins TRBV10-3 and TRBJ2-5; D may be TRBD1 (6 bases). Sequenced input: naive CD4+ T cells from PBMCs. The sample's subset: CD45RA+ positively selected. The sequence came from a man between 18 and 35 years old in good health. Some clones in this sample may be carry-over from other donors' samples. The CDR3 reads CAISESRQAGETQYF. The DNA for the CDR3 is TGTGCCATCAGTGAGTCTCGACAGGCCGGGGAGACCCAGTACTTC.